The clone carrying this T cell receptor (beta chain) was seen at least ten times. TCRdb re-called the RACE reads through MiXCR, storing one row per CDR3 protein. In the table there are approximately 340,000 distinct CDR3 sequences, roughly 6.9% of which are singletons. The sample belongs to a study of human T cells and chemical hapten exposure. Sample time point: patch test 1, 2 weeks after DPC sensitization. Treatment in this sample: therapeutic diphenylcyclopropenone sensitization with weekly scalp DPC. Per germline, CDR1 MNHEY and CDR2 SVGAGI. The CDR3 is 18 amino acids. J was trimmed by 0 bases and V by 2 bases; bases with no gene match: 11.

Sequenced material: whole blood, taken in connection with sensitization to the hapten diphenylcyclopropenone (DPC). The sequence was collected from a woman aged 18 to 35 with alopecia areata. Some clones in this sample may be carry-over from other donors' samples. The chain recombines TRBV6-5 with TRBJ2-3, with 7 bases that match TRBD2. DNA of the CDR3: TGTGCCAGCAGTTACGGGTCTGCCGGGGGGTGGAGCACAGATACGCAGTATTTT. Residues: CASSYGSAGGWSTDTQYF.